This T cell receptor beta chain was identified in a study of control samples from healthy donors and cancer patients. The assay was immunoSEQ multiplex PCR, and TCRdb's table has in-frame clones only and misses some. The sample contains about 180,000 clones, approximately 90% of which appear only once. The CDR3 spans 17 residues. Looked up from germline, CDR1 is SGHRS and CDR2 is YFSETQ. The junction had 15 bases not matched to a gene; V was cut back by 5 bases and J by 3 bases. This sequence joins TRBV5-1 and TRBJ2-5, with TRBD1 identical over 8 bases. The sample comprised blood. The receptor's source is a man aged 25-40 years in good health. CDR3 in DNA: TGCGCCAGCAGTTATACCCGGACAGGGACCGCGAAAGAGACCCAGTACTTC. The encoded protein is CASSYTRTGTAKETQYF.